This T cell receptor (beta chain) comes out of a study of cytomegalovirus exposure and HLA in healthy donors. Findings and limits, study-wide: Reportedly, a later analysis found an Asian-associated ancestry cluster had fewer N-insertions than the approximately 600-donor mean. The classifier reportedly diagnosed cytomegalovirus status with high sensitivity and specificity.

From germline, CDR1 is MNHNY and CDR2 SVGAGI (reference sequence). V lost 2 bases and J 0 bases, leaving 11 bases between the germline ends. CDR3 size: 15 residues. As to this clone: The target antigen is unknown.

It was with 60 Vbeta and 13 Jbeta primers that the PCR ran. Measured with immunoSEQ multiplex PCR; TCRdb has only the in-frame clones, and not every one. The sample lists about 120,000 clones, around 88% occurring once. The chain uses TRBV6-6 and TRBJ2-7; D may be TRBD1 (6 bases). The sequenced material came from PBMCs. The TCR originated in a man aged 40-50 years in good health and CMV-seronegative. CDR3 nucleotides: TGTGCCAGCAGTTACGGGCAGGGGAACTCCTACGAGCAGTACTTC. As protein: CASSYGQGNSYEQYF.